This paragraph reports one T cell receptor (beta chain). The record originates from a study of blood T cell repertoires in COVID-19. Study-level information: Donors in the United States, Italy and Spain gave samples during acute or convalescent COVID-19. Nucleic acid was either cDNA or gDNA, and it came from T cells, B-cell-depleted T cells, or PBMCs.

The CDR3 spans 17 residues. Deletions cut 6 bases from V and 1 base from J, with 19 bases between. Germline V lookup: CDR1 MDHEN, CDR2 SYDVKM. Produced via immunoSEQ multiplex PCR; TCRdb's table is partial and in-frame only. The sample lists 100,000 to 150,000 clones, over 55% occurring once. This receptor was identified in a woman in her 70s with acute or convalescent COVID-19. The source material was peripheral blood. The chain recombines TRBV28 with TRBJ1-5; a possible D gene is TRBD1 (5 bases). The CDR3, as DNA: TGTGCCAGCAGCCAATTCTTGGGGGGGGTAAGCAATCAGCCCCAGCATTTT. Amino acid sequence: CASSQFLGGVSNQPQHF.